The following is a T cell receptor (beta chain) sequence with its context. Individual cDNA molecules received unique molecular identifiers during library preparation. TCRdb re-called the 5' RACE reads through MiXCR, storing one row per CDR3 protein. This sample carries about 100,000 distinct CDR3 sequences, roughly 13% of them seen once, and the ten largest clones take about 2.1%. The sample is drawn from a study of early T cells in non-severe SARS-CoV-2 infection. This clonotype was obtained from an adult who was a healthcare worker with PCR-confirmed SARS-CoV-2 infection or an uninfected control (not recorded which). Sequenced input: whole blood.

The CDR3 DNA is TGCAGTGCTAGAGTCCAGACCCGGCAATCGCCCTCAAATGAGCAGTTCTTC. Its protein product is CSARVQTRQSPSNEQFF. The rearrangement links TRBV20-1 to TRBJ2-1; D remains unclear. Trimming shortened V by 1 base and J by 7 bases, and 23 bases separated the two germline ends. This CDR3 is built from 17 residues. The germline CDR1 and CDR2 sequences are DFQATT and SNEGSKA (reference sequence).